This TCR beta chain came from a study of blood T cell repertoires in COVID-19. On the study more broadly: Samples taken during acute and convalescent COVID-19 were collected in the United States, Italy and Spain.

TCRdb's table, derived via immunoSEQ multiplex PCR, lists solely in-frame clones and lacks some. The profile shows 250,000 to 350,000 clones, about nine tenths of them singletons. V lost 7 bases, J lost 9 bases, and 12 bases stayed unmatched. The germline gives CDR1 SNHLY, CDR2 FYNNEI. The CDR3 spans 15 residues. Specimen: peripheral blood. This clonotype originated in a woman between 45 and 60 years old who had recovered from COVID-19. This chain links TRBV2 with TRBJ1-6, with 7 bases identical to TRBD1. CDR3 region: CASINRGIMVSPLHF. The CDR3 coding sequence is TGTGCCAGCATTAACAGGGGTATCATGGTTTCACCCCTCCACTTT. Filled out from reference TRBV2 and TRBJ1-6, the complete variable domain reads EPEVTQTPSHQVTQMGQEVILRCVPISNHLYFYWYRQILGQKVEFLVSFYNNEISEKSEIFDDQFSVERPDGSNFTLKIRSTKLEDSAMYFCASINRGIMVSPLHFGNGTRLTVT.